This is a list of T cell receptor beta chains from one sample in a study of blood T cell repertoires in COVID-19. TCRdb's copy holds only in-frame clones and misses some; the assay was immunoSEQ multiplex PCR. The sample lists under 80,000 clones, approximately 90% occurring once. Sequenced: peripheral blood. These receptors came from a human donor in a cohort sampled during active COVID-19. Each CDR3 is given with its conserved first and last residue. The D gene is left open where the match is weak. A clone size is listed for some rows: how often the clone was seen (once, few, many), or a class if it is expanded.

d_call j_call v_call clone_size cdr3_aa cdr3_nt
TRBD1 TRBJ2-3 TRBV27 - CASSFYRGPLDTQYF TGTGCCAGCAGTTTCTACAGGGGGCCGCTAGATACGCAGTATTTT
- TRBJ2-1 TRBV19 few CASESYNEQFF TGTGCCAGTGAGAGCTACAATGAGCAGTTCTTC
- TRBJ2-5 TRBV14 - CASSQDVRQGETQYF TGTGCCAGCAGCCAAGATGTGCGGCAGGGAGAGACCCAGTACTTC
TRBD2 TRBJ2-4 TRBV5-1 - CASSPPGLAGGAKNIQYF TGCGCCAGCAGCCCCCCGGGACTAGCGGGGGGGGCCAAAAACATTCAGTACTTC
- TRBJ1-3 TRBV3-1/TRBV3-2 - CASTPRGGNTIYF TGTGCCAGCACCCCAAGGGGAGGAAACACCATATATTTT
TRBD2 TRBJ2-5 TRBV11-3 - CASSLVPGGGETQYF TGTGCCAGCAGCTTAGTCCCGGGAGGCGGGGAGACCCAGTACTTC
- TRBJ1-1 TRBV7-2 - CASSSTGNTEAFF TGTGCCAGCAGCTCCACAGGGAACACTGAAGCTTTCTTT
- TRBJ1-4 TRBV19 - CASSLDSANEKLFF TGTGCCAGTAGTTTGGACAGCGCCAATGAAAAACTGTTTTTT
- TRBJ2-3 TRBV11-3 - CASSLTARTDTQYF TGTGCCAGCAGCTTAACAGCCCGCACAGATACGCAGTATTTT
- TRBJ1-5 TRBV5-6 once CASTLGPGDQPQHF TGTGCCAGCACCTTGGGGCCAGGGGACCAGCCCCAGCATTTT
- TRBJ1-1 TRBV4-2 - CASSQTALGEEAFF TGTGCCAGCAGCCAAACCGCCCTTGGGGAGGAAGCTTTCTTT
- TRBJ1-5 TRBV2 - CASSVQGGNQPQHF TGTGCCAGCAGTGTACAGGGAGGGAATCAGCCCCAGCATTTT
- TRBJ2-5 TRBV5-1 - CASSLGAGFGETQYF TGCGCCAGCAGCTTGGGGGCGGGATTCGGAGAGACCCAGTACTTC
TRBD2 TRBJ2-3 TRBV5-4 - CASSLYTSGSTDTQYF TGTGCCAGCAGCTTGTACACTAGCGGTAGCACAGATACGCAGTATTTT
TRBD1 TRBJ1-1 TRBV7-8 few CASSWTGETEAFF TGTGCCAGCAGCTGGACAGGGGAAACTGAAGCTTTCTTT
- TRBJ1-6 TRBV7-9 - CASSAPGTDNSPLHF TGTGCCAGCAGCGCACCCGGGACTGACAATTCACCCCTCCACTTT
TRBD2 TRBJ2-5 TRBV5-1 - CASKVGGSIGETQYF TGCGCCAGTAAAGTCGGCGGGAGCATTGGAGAGACCCAGTACTTC
- TRBJ2-2 TRBV10-1 - CASRPDRNTGELFF TGCGCCAGCAGACCGGACAGGAACACCGGGGAGCTGTTTTTT
- TRBJ2-6 TRBV5-4 - CASSLGGGSGANVLTF TGTGCCAGCAGCTTGGGAGGGGGCTCTGGGGCCAACGTCCTGACTTTC
- TRBJ2-5 TRBV28 once CASSPRTPQETQYF TGTGCCAGCAGTCCCCGGACACCGCAAGAGACCCAGTACTTC
TRBD1 TRBJ2-5 TRBV5-1 - CASSLGQGAEGQETQYF TGCGCCAGCAGCCTGGGACAGGGGGCGGAAGGACAAGAGACCCAGTACTTC
TRBD1 TRBJ1-1 TRBV6-5 - CASSRATGAGTEAFF TGTGCCAGCAGCCGGGCGACAGGGGCGGGCACTGAAGCTTTCTTT
- TRBJ2-1 TRBV5-6 - CASSLLDYNEQFF TGTGCCAGCAGCTTGCTAGACTACAATGAGCAGTTCTTC
- TRBJ1-2 TRBV21-1 - CASSRSEGGCYGYTF TGTGCCAGCAGCCGCTCTGAGGGAGGGTGCTATGGCTACACCTTC
TRBD1 TRBJ1-4 TRBV4-1 - CASSQGLGTGGNEKLFF TGCGCCAGCAGCCAGGGGCTCGGGACAGGGGGAAATGAAAAACTGTTTTTT
- TRBJ1-2 TRBV20-1 once CSASARESNNYGYTF TGCAGTGCTAGTGCCCGGGAGTCAAATAACTATGGCTACACCTTC
TRBD1 TRBJ2-6 TRBV18 - CASSITGTGASGANVLTF TGTGCCAGCTCAATTACCGGGACAGGTGCTTCTGGGGCCAACGTCCTGACTTTC
- TRBJ1-5 TRBV6-6 - CASSSDGLKAYQHF TGTGCCAGCAGTTCCGACGGACTGAAGGCATACCAGCATTTT
TRBD1 TRBJ2-3 TRBV18 - CASSIDRVSDTQYF TGTGCCAGCTCAATTGACAGGGTTTCAGATACGCAGTATTTT
- TRBJ2-2 TRBV6-5 once CASFTGNTGELFF TGTGCCAGCTTCACAGGGAACACCGGGGAGCTGTTTTTT
- TRBJ1-4 TRBV10-3 few CAISDPGLAEKLFF TGTGCCATCAGTGACCCGGGACTCGCTGAAAAACTGTTTTTT
- TRBJ2-5 TRBV29-1 - CSVALRETQYF TGCAGCGTCGCCCTACGGGAGACCCAGTACTTC
TRBD2 TRBJ2-1 TRBV28 - CASSLLPSGMGQFF TGTGCCAGCAGTTTATTGCCTAGCGGGATGGGGCAGTTCTTC
- TRBJ1-2 TRBV2 - CASTAQGPYGYTF TGTGCCAGCACTGCACAGGGACCCTATGGCTACACCTTC
TRBD2 TRBJ2-2 TRBV9 - CASSVELAGAPNTGELFF TGTGCCAGCAGCGTAGAACTAGCGGGAGCCCCAAACACCGGGGAGCTGTTTTTT
- TRBJ2-3 TRBV5-1 - CASSAKLGDTQYF TGCGCCAGCAGCGCTAAGCTAGGAGATACGCAGTATTTT
TRBD2 TRBJ2-4 TRBV2 - CASSEGRGNIQYF TGTGCCAGCAGTGAGGGGCGGGGGAACATTCAGTACTTC
TRBD1 TRBJ1-6 TRBV6-6 - CASRRQGPSSYNSPLHF TGTGCCAGCAGACGACAGGGCCCCAGCTCCTATAATTCACCCCTCCACTTT
- TRBJ1-1 TRBV7-9 once CASSSTLSRATEAFF TGTGCCAGCAGCTCAACCCTATCGAGAGCCACTGAAGCTTTCTTT
TRBD1 TRBJ2-7 TRBV19 once CASSATTGSYEQYF TGTGCCAGTAGTGCCACGACAGGGAGCTACGAGCAGTACTTC